This T cell receptor (beta chain) was profiled in a study of a mutant IDH1 vaccine in newly diagnosed glioma. About the research overall: Investigators started vaccination 4-6 weeks after radiotherapy alone, or with temozolomide cycles. Patients arrived already treated with radiotherapy, temozolomide, or both, most having had both. Sex distribution of treated patients was roughly 62% male and around 38% female; mean age was about 40 years.

Profiled with immunoSEQ multiplex PCR; TCRdb holds only in-frame clones, not every one. Found here are about 60,000 clones, about 87% of them singletons; the top ten hold 1.1% to 1.5%. Details on this clone: The target antigen is unknown.

CDR1 MNHEY and CDR2 SMNVEV come from the germline V gene (reference sequence). The CDR3 is 16 amino acids. Unmatched junction bases numbered 15, after V lost 8 bases and J lost 6 bases. Time point given: week 23, last vaccination. Every vaccination contained 300 ug of the mutant IDH1 20-mer peptide and was paired with topical imiquimod. Each astrocytoma in the donors was new, WHO grade 3 or 4, IDH1-mutant and ATRX-lost. The sample was PBMCs, taken from a glioma patient whose treatment included an IDH1 peptide vaccine. V and J are TRBV27 and TRBJ2-1; 8 nucleotides line up with TRBD2. This TCR was sampled from a man aged 40-49 years with glioma. In nucleotides, the CDR3 is TGTGCCAGCTCCCCGGGGACCAGCGGGAGCGGCAATGAGCAGTTCTTC. Protein sequence: CASSPGTSGSGNEQFF.